The source of this TCR beta chain is a study of OX40 agonist ivuxolimab in advanced cancers. V shed 2 bases and J shed 2 bases, with 8 bases lying between them. This CDR3 contains 14 residues. The V gene's germline CDR1 is SGHTA and CDR2 FQGTGA. Of note for this clone: The antigen is undetermined.

Study observations and caveats: In general, CD8+ T cells held more expanded clones than CD4+ did, on average. Partial responders receiving 0.1-3.0 mg/kg showed among the lowest clonal expansion.

Produced via immunoSEQ multiplex PCR; TCRdb's table is partial and in-frame only. This sample has 90,000 or so clones; 92% occur once, and the top ten carry roughly 1.1%. The chain couples TRBV7-3 to TRBJ2-3; D gene ambiguous. Source: CD4+ or CD8+ T cells sorted from blood, taken in a trial of the OX40 agonist ivuxolimab. This TCR was recovered from an adult with an advanced solid tumor such as melanoma, head and neck, liver or kidney cancer. This CDR3 reads CASSLGQTTDTQYF. The DNA of the CDR3 is TGTGCCAGCAGCTTAGGTCAGACCACAGATACGCAGTATTTT.